The sequence of this TCR beta chain was determined in a study of lymphopenia after photon versus proton radiotherapy. Assay used: immunoSEQ multiplex PCR; TCRdb lists only in-frame clones, some missing. This sample has 20,000 to 30,000 clones, with approximately 85% found just once. CDR1 SGDLS and CDR2 YYNGEE come from the germline V gene. V was cut by 7 bases and J by 0 bases, with 13 bases left in between. The CDR3 is 15 amino acids. This sample comprised peripheral blood, obtained from a patient treated with photon-based radiotherapy. The clonotype comes from a man younger than 45 with gastric cancer. The J gene is TRBJ1-4, the V gene TRBV9, with no clear D. The DNA for the CDR3 is TGTGCCAGCGGAGAGTCTGGCACAACTAATGAAAAACTGTTTTTT. This gives the protein CASGESGTTNEKLFF.